The clone carrying this TCR beta chain was observed a few times. Its target is not known. An end of the junction does not agree with germline; a read error may underlie this. The data were produced by immunoSEQ multiplex PCR, yet TCRdb's version contains in-frame clones alone and is incomplete. The sample consists of about 70,000 clones, roughly 85% of them appearing once. This sample is part of a study of radiotherapy plus CTLA-4 blockade in lung cancer. About the study: With approximately 30% of patients having disease control, objective responses were seen in roughly 18%. Notes on the study in general: Early blood T cell clone changes and increased post-radiation serum interferon-beta were reportedly the strongest response predictors.

This clonotype originated in a human donor with non-small cell lung cancer who had a complete response to radiotherapy plus ipilimumab. The sequencing here drew on peripheral blood, taken from a patient treated with radiotherapy plus ipilimumab.

The CDR3 loop reads CASTLDPSWQPQHF. The CDR3, as DNA: TGTGCCAGCACCTTAGACCCGTCCTGGCAGCCCCAGCATTTT. This chain joins TRBV7-2 and TRBJ1-5; D gene ambiguous. CDR1 is SGHTA, CDR2 FQGNSA, per germline. The CDR3 runs 14 residues. Looking up the rest from reference TRBV7-2 and TRBJ1-5 gives the full variable domain: GAGVSQSPSNKVTEKGKDVELRCDPISGHTALYWYRQSLGQGLEFLIYFQGNSAPDKSGLPSDRFSAERTGGSVSTLTIQRTQQEDSAVYLCASTLDPSWQPQHFGDGTRLSIL.